What follows are 5 T cell receptor beta chains derived from one specimen sequenced in a study of identical twins. TCRdb itself ran the 5' RACE reads through MiXCR, one entry per CDR3 protein. Here the sample spans about 730,000 distinct CDR3 sequences, 21% being singletons. A further study also used this sample, focusing on T cells expressing NK-cell markers.

The sequencing sample was made of PBMCs. The source is a woman aged 18-29 years in good health.

This clonotype has a handful of counts. The rearrangement joins TRBV12-3 or TRBV12-4 to TRBJ1-2; D may be TRBD1 (6 bases). The CDR3 has 12 residues. V lost 6 bases, J lost 2 bases, and 7 bases lay in between. The CDR3 DNA reads TGTGCCAGCAGGAGGGGGAACTATGGCTACACCTTC. Its translation is CASRRGNYGYTF.

This clonotype showed up just a few times. At one boundary the junction diverges from the germline segment, which might be a read error. The chain combines TRBV12-3 or TRBV12-4 with TRBJ1-2; D uncertain. This CDR3 has 10 amino acids. CDR3 bases: TGTGCCAGCAGTTTCGAATCCCACCCGTTC. Amino acids: CASSFESHPF.

The chain links TRBV20-1 to TRBJ1-1; no reliable D call. V was clipped by 0 bases and J by 0 bases, with 5 bases between them. Germline CDR1 DFQATT, CDR2 SNEGSKA (reference sequence). This CDR3 region has 13 residues. This chain's CDR3 is CSAREILNTEAFF. In DNA form, the CDR3 reads TGCAGTGCTAGAGAGATTCTGAACACTGAAGCTTTCTTT.

The chain is built from TRBV15 and TRBJ1-2; D ambiguous. V was clipped by 8 bases and J by 4 bases, with 11 bases between them. This CDR3 is 12 amino acids long. The germline CDR1 and CDR2 sequences are LNHNV and YYDKDF (reference sequence). The CDR3 DNA reads as TGTGCCACCGGGGTTAAGGGCTATGGCTACACCTTC. This encodes CATGVKGYGYTF. The full variable domain, with the rest looked up from reference TRBV15 and TRBJ1-2, is DAMVIQNPRYQVTQFGKPVTLSCSQTLNHNVMYWYQQKSSQAPKLLFHYYDKDFNNEADTPDNFQSRRPNTSFCFLDIRSPGLGDTAMYLCATGVKGYGYTFGSGTRLTVV.

This clonotype was observed a few times. The chain joins TRBV7-9 to TRBJ2-1; unclear D gene. Deletions cut 3 bases from V and 6 bases from J, with 6 bases between. The V gene's germline CDR1 is SEHNR and CDR2 FQNEAQ (reference sequence). The CDR3 is made up of 12 amino acids. The CDR3: CASSFAANEQFF. The CDR3 DNA is TGTGCCAGCAGCTTCGCCGCCAATGAGCAGTTCTTC.